The source of this TCR beta chain is a study of T cell responses to AZD1222 COVID-19 vaccine. Findings and limits, study-wide: Nearly half of unique spike-specific TCRs reportedly avoided B.1.351 and B.1.1.7 mutated regions. Only 5 or 6 people who got AZD1222 tested seropositive at baseline. Vaccine-associated CD4 TCRs spanned spike, dominant at 160-218 and 743-854. Donors were chiefly white British, with a greater number of females, and clonal diversity was perhaps underestimated.

TCRdb's copy holds only in-frame clones and misses some; the assay was immunoSEQ multiplex PCR. The sample consists of tens of thousands of clones, around 90% of them appearing once. Regarding this clone: Its antigen remains unknown.

V was pared by 1 base and J by 0 bases, with 4 bases of the junction left unmatched. This CDR3 has 19 amino acids. Germline V gene data show CDR1 as SGHTA and CDR2 as FQGNSA. The genes are TRBV7-2 and TRBJ2-6, with 12 bases matching TRBD2. The TCR sequence derives from an adult in good health. This material consisted of peripheral blood, taken on day 0 of AZD1222 vaccination. CDR3 coding DNA: TGTGCCAGCAGCTTAGGGGCTAGCGGGAGGGTCTCTGGGGCCAACGTCCTGACTTTC. Translating gives CASSLGASGRVSGANVLTF.